The table lists the clone carrying this T cell receptor beta chain with many counts. The antigen remains undetermined. The read finishes 3 residues shy of the CDR3 end, and the germline J gene is used to complete it. V shed 3 bases, J shed 3 bases, and the junction held 4 bases outside the gene matches. Germline V lookup: CDR1 MDHEN, CDR2 SYDVKM. The CDR3 length is 15 residues. This entry comes from a study of T cell clonality in common variable immunodeficiency. The study's findings and limits: Fewer deletions and N-nucleotide insertions were reportedly seen in common variable immunodeficiency TCR beta sequences. Compared with controls, CVID subjects had fewer shared TCRbeta clones.

Profiling relied on immunoSEQ multiplex PCR, and the TCRdb table lists in-frame clones only, not all of them. Recorded here are roughly 70,000 clones, none singletons. This clonotype was obtained from a person aged 18 to 75 in good health. Material for sequencing was peripheral blood mononuclear cells. The V and J genes are TRBV28 and TRBJ2-1; 8 bases match TRBD2. The CDR3 here is CASSFGREDYNEQFF. CDR3 DNA (partial): TGTGCCAGCAGTTTCGGGCGGGAGGACTACAATGAG.